Only a few counts were recorded for the clone carrying this T cell receptor beta chain. This sample was taken from a study of cytomegalovirus exposure and HLA in healthy donors. Some clones are missing from TCRdb's copy, which holds only in-frame ones; the method was immunoSEQ multiplex PCR. The repertoire holds approximately 300,000 clones, 86% seen once, with 0.84% in the top ten. The CDR3 extends over 14 amino acids. Germline CDR1 SGHVS, CDR2 FNYEAQ. V lost 10 bases to trimming and J lost 5 bases, with 18 bases between them. The receptor was derived from a young woman in good health and CMV-seronegative. The sequenced sample consisted of PBMCs. The chain carries TRBV7-6 and TRBJ2-1; perhaps TRBD1 as D (6 bases). CDR3 sequence: CATGGVGGDNEQFF. CDR3 bases: TGTGCCACTGGGGGCGTAGGAGGAGACAATGAGCAGTTCTTC.